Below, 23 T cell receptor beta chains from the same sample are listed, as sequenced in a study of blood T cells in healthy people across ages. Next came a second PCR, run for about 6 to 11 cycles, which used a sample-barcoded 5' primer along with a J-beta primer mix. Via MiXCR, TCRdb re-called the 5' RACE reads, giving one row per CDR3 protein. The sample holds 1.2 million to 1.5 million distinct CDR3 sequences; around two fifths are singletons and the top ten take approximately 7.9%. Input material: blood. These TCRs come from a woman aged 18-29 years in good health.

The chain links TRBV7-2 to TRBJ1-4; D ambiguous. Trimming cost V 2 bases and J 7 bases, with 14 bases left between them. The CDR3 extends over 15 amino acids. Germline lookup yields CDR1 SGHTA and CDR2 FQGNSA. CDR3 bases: TGTGCCAGCAGCTTATCATCCAATGTTGGTGAAAAACTGTTTTTT. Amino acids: CASSLSSNVGEKLFF.

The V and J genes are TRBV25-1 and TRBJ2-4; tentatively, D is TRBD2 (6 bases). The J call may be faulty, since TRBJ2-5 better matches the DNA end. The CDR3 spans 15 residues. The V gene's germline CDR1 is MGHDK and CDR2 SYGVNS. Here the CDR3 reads CASSDLGGSQETQYF. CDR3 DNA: TGTGCCAGCAGTGACCTTGGGGGGAGCCAAGAGACCCAGTACTTC.

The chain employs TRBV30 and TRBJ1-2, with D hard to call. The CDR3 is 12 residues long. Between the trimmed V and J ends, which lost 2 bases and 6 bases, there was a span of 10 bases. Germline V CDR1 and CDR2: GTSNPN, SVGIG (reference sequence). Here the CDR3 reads CAWSYGGDGYTF. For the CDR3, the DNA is TGTGCCTGGAGTTATGGCGGCGATGGCTACACCTTC.

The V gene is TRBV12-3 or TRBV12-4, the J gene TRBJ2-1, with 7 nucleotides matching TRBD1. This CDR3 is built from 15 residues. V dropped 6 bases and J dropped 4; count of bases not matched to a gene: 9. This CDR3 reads CASRVVGGEYNEQFF. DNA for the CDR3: TGTGCCAGCAGGGTTGTAGGGGGCGAGTACAATGAGCAGTTCTTC.

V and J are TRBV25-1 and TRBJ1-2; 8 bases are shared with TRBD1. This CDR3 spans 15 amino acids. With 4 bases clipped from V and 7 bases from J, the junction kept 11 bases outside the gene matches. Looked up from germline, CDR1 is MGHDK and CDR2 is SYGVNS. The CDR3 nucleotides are TGTGCCAGCAGTGTAGAAGACAGGGGCGCCAGTGGCTACACCTTC. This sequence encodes CASSVEDRGASGYTF.

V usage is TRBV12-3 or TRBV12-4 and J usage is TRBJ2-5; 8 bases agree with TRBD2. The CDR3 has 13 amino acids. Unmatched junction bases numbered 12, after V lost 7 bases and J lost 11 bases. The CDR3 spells CASKDHGGDEQYF. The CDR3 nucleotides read TGTGCCAGCAAAGATCACGGGGGGGATGAGCAGTACTTC.

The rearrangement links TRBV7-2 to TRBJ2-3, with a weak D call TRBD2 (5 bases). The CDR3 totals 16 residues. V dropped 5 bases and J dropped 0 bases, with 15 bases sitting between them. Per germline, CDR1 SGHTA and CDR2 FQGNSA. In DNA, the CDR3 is TGTGCCAGCAGCCACCCAAGTACGGGAAGCACAGATACGCAGTATTTT. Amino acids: CASSHPSTGSTDTQYF.

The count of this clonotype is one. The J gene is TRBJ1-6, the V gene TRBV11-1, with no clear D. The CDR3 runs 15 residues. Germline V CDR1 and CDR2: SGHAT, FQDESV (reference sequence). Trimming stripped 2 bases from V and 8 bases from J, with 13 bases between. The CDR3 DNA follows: TGTGCCAGCAGCTTATTAGGGTTAATGGATTCACCCCTCCACTTT. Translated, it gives CASSLLGLMDSPLHF.

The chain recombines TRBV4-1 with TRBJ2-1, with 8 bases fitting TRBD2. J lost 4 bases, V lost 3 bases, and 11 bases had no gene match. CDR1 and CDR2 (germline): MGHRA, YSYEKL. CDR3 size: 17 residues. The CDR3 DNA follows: TGCGCCAGCAGCCAGGTCCCGGGGGGGCCAGCTTACAATGAGCAGTTCTTC. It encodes CASSQVPGGPAYNEQFF.

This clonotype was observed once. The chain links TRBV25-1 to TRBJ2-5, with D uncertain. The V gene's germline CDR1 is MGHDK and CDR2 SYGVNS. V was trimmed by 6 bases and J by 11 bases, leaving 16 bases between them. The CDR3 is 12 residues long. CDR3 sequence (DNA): TGTGCCAGCAGCCCTGGTTTTGCTGAGCAGTACTTC. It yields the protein CASSPGFAEQYF.

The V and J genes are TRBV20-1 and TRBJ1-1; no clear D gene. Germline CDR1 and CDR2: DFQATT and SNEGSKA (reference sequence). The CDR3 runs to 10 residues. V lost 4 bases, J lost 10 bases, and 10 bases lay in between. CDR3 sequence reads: CSANKVGAFF. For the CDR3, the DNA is TGCAGTGCTAACAAGGTGGGAGCTTTCTTT.

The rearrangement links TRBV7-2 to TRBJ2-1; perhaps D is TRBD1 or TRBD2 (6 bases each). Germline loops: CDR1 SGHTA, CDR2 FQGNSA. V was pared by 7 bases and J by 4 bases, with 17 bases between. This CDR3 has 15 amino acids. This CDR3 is CASNPRGATYNEQFF. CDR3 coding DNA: TGTGCCAGCAATCCTAGGGGGGCTACGTACAATGAGCAGTTCTTC.

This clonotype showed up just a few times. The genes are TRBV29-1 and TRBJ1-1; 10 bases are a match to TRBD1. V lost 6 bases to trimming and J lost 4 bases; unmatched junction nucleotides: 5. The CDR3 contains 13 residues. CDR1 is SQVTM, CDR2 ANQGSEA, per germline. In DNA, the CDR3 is TGCAGCGTCGCATGGACAGGGGGCACTGAAGCTTTCTTT. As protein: CSVAWTGGTEAFF.

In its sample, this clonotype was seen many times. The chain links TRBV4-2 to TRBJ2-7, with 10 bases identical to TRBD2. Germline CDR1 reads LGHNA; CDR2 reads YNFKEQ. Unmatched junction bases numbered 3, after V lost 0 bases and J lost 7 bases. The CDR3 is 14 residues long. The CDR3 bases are TGTGCCAGCAGCCAAGATCGACTAGCGGGTGAGCAGTACTTC. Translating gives CASSQDRLAGEQYF.

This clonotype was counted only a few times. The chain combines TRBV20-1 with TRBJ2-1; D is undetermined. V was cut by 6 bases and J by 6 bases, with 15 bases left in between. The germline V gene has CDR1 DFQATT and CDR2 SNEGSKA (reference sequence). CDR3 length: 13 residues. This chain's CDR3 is CSAPGQWGNEQFF. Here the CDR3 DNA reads TGCAGTGCCCCTGGGCAGTGGGGCAATGAGCAGTTCTTC.

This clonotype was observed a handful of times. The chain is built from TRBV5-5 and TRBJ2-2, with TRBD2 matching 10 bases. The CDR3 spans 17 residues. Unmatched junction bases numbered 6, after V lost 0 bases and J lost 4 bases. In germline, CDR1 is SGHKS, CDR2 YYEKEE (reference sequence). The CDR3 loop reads CASSLVLAGMSTGELFF. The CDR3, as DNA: TGTGCCAGCAGCTTGGTACTAGCGGGAATGAGCACCGGGGAGCTGTTTTTT.

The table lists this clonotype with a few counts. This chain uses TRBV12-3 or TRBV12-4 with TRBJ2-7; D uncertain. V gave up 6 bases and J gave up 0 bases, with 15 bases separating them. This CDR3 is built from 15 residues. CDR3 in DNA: TGTGCCAGCAGAAACCGAGCGCTTAGCTCCTACGAGCAGTACTTC. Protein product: CASRNRALSSYEQYF.

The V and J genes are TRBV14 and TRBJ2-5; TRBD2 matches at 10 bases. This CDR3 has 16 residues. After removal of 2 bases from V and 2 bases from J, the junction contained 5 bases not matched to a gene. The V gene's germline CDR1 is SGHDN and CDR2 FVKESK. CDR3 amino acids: CASSQLAGVIQETQYF. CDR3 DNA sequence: TGTGCCAGCAGCCAACTAGCGGGGGTAATACAAGAGACCCAGTACTTC.

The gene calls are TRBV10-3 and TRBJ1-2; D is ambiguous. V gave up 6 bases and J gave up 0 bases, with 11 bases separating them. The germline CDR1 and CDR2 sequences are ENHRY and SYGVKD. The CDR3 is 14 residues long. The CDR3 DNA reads TGTGCCATCAGAAAGGACGGAGCTAACTATGGCTACACCTTC. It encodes CAIRKDGANYGYTF.

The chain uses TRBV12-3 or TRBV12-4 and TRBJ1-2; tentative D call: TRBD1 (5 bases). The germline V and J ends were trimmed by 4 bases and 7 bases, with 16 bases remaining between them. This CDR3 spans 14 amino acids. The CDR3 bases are TGTGCCAGCAGTTCAGGCAGGGATCGTGTTGGCTACACCTTC. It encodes CASSSGRDRVGYTF.

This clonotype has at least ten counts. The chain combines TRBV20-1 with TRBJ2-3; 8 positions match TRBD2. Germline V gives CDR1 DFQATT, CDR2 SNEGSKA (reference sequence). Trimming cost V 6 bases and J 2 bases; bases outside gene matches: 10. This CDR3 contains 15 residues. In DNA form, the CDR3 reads TGCAGTGCCATTGTCGGGGGGGTAATCACAGATACGCAGTATTTT. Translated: CSAIVGGVITDTQYF.

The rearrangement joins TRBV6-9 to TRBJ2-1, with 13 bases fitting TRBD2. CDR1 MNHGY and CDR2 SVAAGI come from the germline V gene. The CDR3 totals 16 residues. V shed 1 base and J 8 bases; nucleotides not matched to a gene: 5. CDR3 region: CASSYWGTSGTDEQFF. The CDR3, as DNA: TGTGCCAGCAGTTATTGGGGGACTAGCGGGACCGATGAGCAGTTCTTC.

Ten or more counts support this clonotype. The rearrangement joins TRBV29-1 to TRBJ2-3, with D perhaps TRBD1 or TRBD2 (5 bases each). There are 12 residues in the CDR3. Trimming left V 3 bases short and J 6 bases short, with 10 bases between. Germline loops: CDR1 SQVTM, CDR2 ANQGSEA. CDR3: CSVEGVADTQYF. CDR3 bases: TGCAGCGTTGAGGGGGTTGCGGATACGCAGTATTTT.